Listed here is a single TCR beta chain. The antigen is not known. The data were obtained in a study of radiotherapy plus CTLA-4 blockade in lung cancer. The overall study: Objective responses emerged in 18% of patients, and around 30% attained disease control. Study-wide results and limits: According to reports, early shifts in blood T cell clones, alongside interferon-beta, forecast response most accurately.

The V end was cut by 4 bases, the J end by 3 bases, with 22 bases between. The CDR3 contains 18 residues. In germline, CDR1 is SGHRS, CDR2 YFSETQ. Those patients who had chemo-refractory metastatic non-small-cell lung cancer were given focal radiation along with CTLA-4 blockade through ipilimumab. Profiling relied on immunoSEQ multiplex PCR, and the TCRdb table lists in-frame clones only, not all of them. The sample records tens of thousands of clones, approximately 80% being singletons. The specimen was peripheral blood, collected from a patient treated with radiotherapy plus ipilimumab. The sequence derives from a human donor with non-small cell lung cancer who had stable disease on radiotherapy plus ipilimumab. V is TRBV5-1 and J is TRBJ2-2; D perhaps matches TRBD1 (6 bases). The CDR3 protein is CASSPLWTANLYTGELFF. The CDR3 DNA reads TGCGCCAGCAGCCCGTTATGGACAGCCAACCTATACACCGGGGAGCTGTTTTTT.